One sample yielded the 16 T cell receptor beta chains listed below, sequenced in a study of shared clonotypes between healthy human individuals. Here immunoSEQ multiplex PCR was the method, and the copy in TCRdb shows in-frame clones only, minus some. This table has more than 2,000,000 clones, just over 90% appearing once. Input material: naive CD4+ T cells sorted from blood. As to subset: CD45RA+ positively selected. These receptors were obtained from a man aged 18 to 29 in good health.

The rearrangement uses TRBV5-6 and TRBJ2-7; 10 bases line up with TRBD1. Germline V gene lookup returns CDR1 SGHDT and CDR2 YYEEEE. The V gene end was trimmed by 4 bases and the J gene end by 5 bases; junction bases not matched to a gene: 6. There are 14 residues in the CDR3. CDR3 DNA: TGTGCCAGCAGCCCGGGACAGGGGTTCCACGAGCAGTACTTC. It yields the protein CASSPGQGFHEQYF. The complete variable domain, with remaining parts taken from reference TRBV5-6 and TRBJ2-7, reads DAGVTQSPTHLIKTRGQQVTLRCSPKSGHDTVSWYQQALGQGPQFIFQYYEEEERQRGNFPDRFSGHQFPNYSSELNVNALLLGDSALYLCASSPGQGFHEQYFGPGTRLTVT.

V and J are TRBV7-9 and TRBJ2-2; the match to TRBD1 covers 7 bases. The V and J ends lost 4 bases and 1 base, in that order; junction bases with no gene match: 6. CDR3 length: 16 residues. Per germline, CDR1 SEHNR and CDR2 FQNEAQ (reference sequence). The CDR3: CASSSYGTVNTGELFF. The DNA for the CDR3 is TGTGCCAGCAGCTCATATGGGACAGTGAACACCGGGGAGCTGTTTTTT. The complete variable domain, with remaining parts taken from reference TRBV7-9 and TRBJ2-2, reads DTGVSQNPRHKITKRGQNVTFRCDPISEHNRLYWYRQTLGQGPEFLTYFQNEAQLEKSRLLSDRFSAERPKGSFSTLEIQRTEQGDSAMYLCASSSYGTVNTGELFFGEGSRLTVL.

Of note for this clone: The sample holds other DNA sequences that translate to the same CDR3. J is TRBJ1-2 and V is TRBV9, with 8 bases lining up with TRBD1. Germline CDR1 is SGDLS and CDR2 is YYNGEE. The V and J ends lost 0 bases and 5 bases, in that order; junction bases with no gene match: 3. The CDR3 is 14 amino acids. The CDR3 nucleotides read TGTGCCAGCAGCGTAGGGCAGGGGGCGTATGGCTACACCTTC. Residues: CASSVGQGAYGYTF.

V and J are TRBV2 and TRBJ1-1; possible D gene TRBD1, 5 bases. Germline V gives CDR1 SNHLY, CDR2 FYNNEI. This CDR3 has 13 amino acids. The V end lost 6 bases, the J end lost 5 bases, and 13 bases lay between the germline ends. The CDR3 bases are TGTGCCAGCAGCTGGGGGGAGGGGACTGAAGCTTTCTTT. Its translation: CASSWGEGTEAFF.

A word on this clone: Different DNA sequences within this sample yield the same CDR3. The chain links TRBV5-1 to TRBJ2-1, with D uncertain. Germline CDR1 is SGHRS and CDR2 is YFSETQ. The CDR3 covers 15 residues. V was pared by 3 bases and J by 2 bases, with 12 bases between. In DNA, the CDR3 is TGCGCCAGCAGCTCTTCGGGCGGCCCCTACAATGAGCAGTTCTTC. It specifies CASSSSGGPYNEQFF.

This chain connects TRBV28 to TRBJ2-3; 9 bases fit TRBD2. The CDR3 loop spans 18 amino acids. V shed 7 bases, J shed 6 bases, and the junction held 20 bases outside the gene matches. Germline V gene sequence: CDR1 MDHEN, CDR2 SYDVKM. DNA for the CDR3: TGTGCCAGCACCCGTCACTTCTCCCTAGCGGGAAAAGCTGATACGCAGTATTTT. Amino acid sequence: CASTRHFSLAGKADTQYF.

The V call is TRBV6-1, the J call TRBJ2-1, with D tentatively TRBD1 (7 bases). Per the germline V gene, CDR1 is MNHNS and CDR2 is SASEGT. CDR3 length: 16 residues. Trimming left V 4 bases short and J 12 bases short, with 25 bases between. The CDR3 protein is CASSASQGTPLSGQFF. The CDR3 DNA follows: TGTGCCAGCAGTGCATCACAGGGGACTCCTTTATCGGGGCAGTTCTTC.

In nucleotides, the CDR3 is TGTGCCAGCAGTTGGGCGGGAGGGCCCTACGAGCAGTACTTC. It encodes CASSWAGGPYEQYF. The chain uses TRBV6-5 and TRBJ2-7; TRBD2 aligns across 9 bases. Germline CDR1 is MNHEY and CDR2 is SVGAGI. The CDR3 contains 14 residues. The V gene end was trimmed by 4 bases and the J gene end by 2 bases; junction bases not matched to a gene: 3.

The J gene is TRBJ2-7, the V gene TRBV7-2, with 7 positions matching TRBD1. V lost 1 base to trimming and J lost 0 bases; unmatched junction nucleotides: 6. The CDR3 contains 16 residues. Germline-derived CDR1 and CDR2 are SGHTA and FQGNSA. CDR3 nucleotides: TGTGCCAGCAGCTTAGGTGTGGGACAGATCTCCTACGAGCAGTACTTC. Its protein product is CASSLGVGQISYEQYF.

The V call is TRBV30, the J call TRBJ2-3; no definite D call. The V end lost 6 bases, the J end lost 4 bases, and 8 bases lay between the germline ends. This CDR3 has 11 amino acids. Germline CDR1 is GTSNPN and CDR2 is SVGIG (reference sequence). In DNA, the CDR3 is TGTGCCTGCACCTTCCCAGATACGCAGTATTTT. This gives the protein CACTFPDTQYF.

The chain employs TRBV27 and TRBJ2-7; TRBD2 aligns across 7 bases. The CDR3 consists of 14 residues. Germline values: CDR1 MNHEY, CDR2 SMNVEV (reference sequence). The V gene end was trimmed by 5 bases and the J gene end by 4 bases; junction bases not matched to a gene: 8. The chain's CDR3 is CASSPDSGPYEQYF. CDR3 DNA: TGTGCCAGCAGTCCCGATAGCGGGCCTTACGAGCAGTACTTC.

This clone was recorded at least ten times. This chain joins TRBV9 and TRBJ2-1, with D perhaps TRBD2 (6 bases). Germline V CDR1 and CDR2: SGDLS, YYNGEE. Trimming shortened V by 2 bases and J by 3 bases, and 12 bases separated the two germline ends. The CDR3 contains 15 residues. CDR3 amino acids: CASSVAGLFYNEQFF. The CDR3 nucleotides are TGTGCCAGCAGCGTCGCCGGACTATTCTACAATGAGCAGTTCTTC.

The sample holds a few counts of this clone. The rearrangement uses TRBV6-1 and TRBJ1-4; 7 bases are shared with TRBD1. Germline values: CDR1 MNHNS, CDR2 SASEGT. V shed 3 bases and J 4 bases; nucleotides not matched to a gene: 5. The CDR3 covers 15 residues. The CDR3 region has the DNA TGTGCCAGCAGTGAGGGGACAGCTGATAATGAAAAACTGTTTTTT. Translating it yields CASSEGTADNEKLFF.

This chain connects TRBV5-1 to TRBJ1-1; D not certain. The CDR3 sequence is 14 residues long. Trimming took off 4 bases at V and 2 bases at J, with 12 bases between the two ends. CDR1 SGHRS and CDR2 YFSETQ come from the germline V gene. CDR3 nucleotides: TGCGCCAGCAGCAAGGGTCTTGTTAACACTGAAGCTTTCTTT. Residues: CASSKGLVNTEAFF.

CDR3 bases: TGTGCCAGCAGTGAAAGGGGCTATGGCTACACCTTC. Translating it yields CASSERGYGYTF. The chain links TRBV6-4 to TRBJ1-2; TRBD1 is a possible D gene (5 bases). Germline values: CDR1 MRHNA, CDR2 SNTAGT. The CDR3 has 12 amino acids. V gave up 3 bases and J gave up 4 bases, with 6 bases separating them.

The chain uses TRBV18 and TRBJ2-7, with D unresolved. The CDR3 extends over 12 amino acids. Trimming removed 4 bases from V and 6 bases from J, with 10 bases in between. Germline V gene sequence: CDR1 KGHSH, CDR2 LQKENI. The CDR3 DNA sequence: TGTGCCAGCTCACTCGGCAGTCCCGAGCAGTACTTC. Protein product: CASSLGSPEQYF.